This TCR beta chain was observed in a study of identifying expanded T cells in peripheral blood. Notes on the study in general: Clone count variance between roughly 2-week samples rose with total template count. Technical replicates showed about 1.1 changed clones; approximately 2 weeks about 16.4; four weeks 19.

Collection occurred without any documented infections or immune events in donors. Germline lookup yields CDR1 MGHRA and CDR2 YSYEKL. This CDR3 spans 15 amino acids. V was trimmed by 3 bases and J by 6 bases, leaving 17 bases between them. As concerns this clone: Its antigen remains unknown.

Clones were read by immunoSEQ multiplex PCR, and TCRdb kept only the in-frame ones, dropping some. The table has around 100,000 clones, about 89% seen once. Sequencing was carried out using blood. This chain connects TRBV4-1 to TRBJ1-1; weak D call: TRBD1 (6 bases). This TCR was sampled from a person aged 18-70 years in good health. As DNA, the CDR3 is TGCGCCAGCAGCCACCCACAGGGCGGAAGTCCTGAAGCTTTCTTT. Translating gives CASSHPQGGSPEAFF.